The source of this TCR beta chain is a study of breast tumors, draining lymph nodes, adjacent tissues. This clonotype was observed many times. Its antigen is not identified. MiXCR, run by TCRdb on the multiplex PCR reads, gives a single entry per CDR3 protein. The data contain more than 20,000 distinct CDR3 sequences, about 25% of them singletons. Whole-study findings and limits: Tumor TCR diversity was below lymph nodes but above nontumor tissue.

Germline-derived CDR1 and CDR2 are SGHDT and YYEEEE. Deletions cut 3 bases from V and 5 bases from J, with 15 bases between. This CDR3 comprises 15 residues. This TCR derives from a female donor with breast cancer. Some clones in this sample may be carry-over from other donors' samples. This sequence joins TRBV5-6 and TRBJ2-1; D is uncertain. The sample taken for sequencing was breast tumor tissue. DNA of the CDR3: TGTGCCAGCAGCTCTCGCGATCAGATTCACAATGAGCAGTTCTTC. This sequence encodes CASSSRDQIHNEQFF.